The rows below give T cell receptor beta chains drawn from one sample of a study of blood T cell repertoires in COVID-19. Libraries were prepared by immunoSEQ multiplex PCR; TCRdb keeps only in-frame clonotypes and omits some of them. This sample has roughly 36,000 clones, with roughly 85% found just once. The sequencing sample was made of peripheral blood. The receptors derive from a man between 60 and 70 years old with active COVID-19. Each CDR3 is given with its conserved first and last residue. D genes are given only for firm matches. A row's size may be missing; if present it is once, few, many or a size class.

size,V,J,D,CDR3,DNA
.,TRBV28,TRBJ1-2,TRBD1,CASMGTGNYGYTF,TGTGCCAGCATGGGGACAGGGAACTATGGCTACACCTTC
.,TRBV27,TRBJ2-7,.,CASSYRETRIDEQYF,TGTGCCAGCAGTTACAGGGAAACTAGGATCGACGAGCAGTACTTC
.,TRBV19,TRBJ2-1,TRBD2,CASSPRERGEQFF,TGTGCCAGTAGTCCGCGGGAGCGGGGTGAGCAGTTCTTC
once,TRBV7-2,TRBJ2-7,.,CASSLARTTTYEQYF,TGTGCCAGCAGCTTAGCTCGGACTACGACGTACGAGCAGTACTTC
.,TRBV5-1,TRBJ2-7,.,CASKDTGTTGSYEQYF,TGCGCCAGCAAAGATACGGGAACGACCGGCTCCTACGAGCAGTACTTC
.,TRBV7-8,TRBJ2-1,TRBD2,CASSLVSGRGEQFF,TGTGCCAGCAGCTTAGTTAGCGGGAGAGGCGAGCAGTTCTTC
.,TRBV11-2,TRBJ2-7,TRBD2,CASSSRLAGGYEQYF,TGTGCCAGCAGCTCCCGACTAGCGGGAGGCTACGAGCAGTACTTC
.,TRBV12-3/TRBV12-4,TRBJ1-2,.,CASSLRGRHGYTF,TGTGCCAGCAGTTTAAGGGGGAGACATGGCTACACCTTC
.,TRBV2,TRBJ2-7,.,CASSERLAEQYF,TGTGCCAGCAGTGAGCGGCTAGCCGAGCAGTACTTC
.,TRBV2,TRBJ2-3,.,CASKIAYTQYF,TGTGCCAGCAAGATAGCTTATACGCAGTATTTT
.,TRBV19,TRBJ2-7,TRBD1,CASSIQPAGQVSSYEQYF,TGTGCCAGTAGTATTCAACCCGCGGGACAGGTTAGCTCCTACGAGCAGTACTTC
.,TRBV18,TRBJ2-1,.,CASSRDIGRDEQFF,TGTGCCAGCTCCCGGGACATCGGGCGGGATGAGCAGTTCTTC
once,TRBV6-4,TRBJ2-3,TRBD1,CASSPLGQAGTQYF,TGTGCCAGCAGCCCCCTTGGACAGGCGGGTACGCAGTATTTT
.,TRBV15,TRBJ2-1,.,CATSTTGGGYNEQFF,TGTGCCACCAGCACCACAGGGGGAGGGTACAATGAGCAGTTCTTC
.,TRBV18,TRBJ2-1,TRBD2,CASSPLSGGSSYNEQFF,TGTGCCAGCTCACCACTGTCGGGGGGGAGCTCCTACAATGAGCAGTTCTTC
.,TRBV29-1,TRBJ2-7,TRBD1,CSVEGGDRGGYEQYF,TGCAGCGTTGAGGGGGGTGACAGGGGCGGCTACGAGCAGTACTTC
.,TRBV3-1/TRBV3-2,TRBJ1-4,.,CASSQDYTRGGKLFF,TGTGCCAGCAGCCAGGACTATACTAGGGGTGGAAAACTGTTTTTT
.,TRBV11-3,TRBJ2-1,TRBD1,CASSPGTGGLYNEQFF,TGTGCCAGCAGCCCGGGAACAGGGGGCTTGTACAATGAGCAGTTCTTC
.,TRBV27,TRBJ2-7,TRBD2,CASSSTWTSHEQYF,TGTGCCAGCAGTTCCACCTGGACTAGTCACGAGCAGTACTTC
once,TRBV18,TRBJ2-1,TRBD2,CASSPAGLGSNEQFF,TGTGCCAGCTCACCTGCGGGACTAGGGAGCAATGAGCAGTTCTTC
.,TRBV24-1,TRBJ1-5,.,CATSDLTVNQPQHF,TGTGCCACCAGTGATCTGACAGTTAATCAGCCCCAGCATTTT
.,TRBV7-9,TRBJ2-5,TRBD2,CASSELAGGPAETQYF,TGTGCCAGCAGCGAGCTAGCGGGAGGGCCGGCTGAGACCCAGTACTTC
.,TRBV6-6,TRBJ2-4,.,CASSYWDIAKNIQYF,TGTGCCAGCAGTTATTGGGACATAGCCAAAAACATTCAGTACTTC
.,TRBV11-3,TRBJ2-1,TRBD2,CASSPLGGRQYNEQFF,TGTGCCAGCAGCCCCCTCGGCGGGAGGCAGTACAATGAGCAGTTCTTC
.,TRBV10-2,TRBJ2-5,TRBD2,CASRDSGFWETQYF,TGCGCCAGCAGAGATAGCGGGTTCTGGGAGACCCAGTACTTC
.,TRBV6-2/TRBV6-3,TRBJ2-1,.,CASSRLDNEQFF,TGTGCCAGCAGCCGACTAGACAATGAGCAGTTCTTC
.,TRBV2,TRBJ2-5,.,CASSFARETQYF,TGTGCCAGCAGCTTCGCGCGAGAGACCCAGTACTTC
.,TRBV29-1,TRBJ2-2,TRBD1,CSGLQGPYSGELFF,TGCAGCGGATTACAGGGGCCCTACTCCGGGGAGCTGTTTTTT
.,TRBV28,TRBJ2-1,TRBD2,CASSLAGASSYNEQFF,TGTGCCAGCAGTCTAGCGGGAGCGTCCTCCTACAATGAGCAGTTCTTC
.,TRBV7-2,TRBJ1-5,.,CASTRQSNQPQHF,TGTGCCAGCACCCGACAGTCTAATCAGCCCCAGCATTTT
few,TRBV7-3,TRBJ2-1,TRBD2,CASSPRTSDGEQFF,TGTGCCAGCAGCCCCAGGACTAGCGACGGTGAGCAGTTCTTC
.,TRBV6-5,TRBJ2-2,.,CASSYSHNRAGELFF,TGTGCCAGCAGTTACTCGCATAACAGGGCCGGGGAGCTGTTTTTT
.,TRBV19,TRBJ1-3,.,CASKSEGGSGNTIYF,TGTGCCAGTAAAAGTGAAGGGGGCTCTGGAAACACCATATATTTT
.,TRBV11-1,TRBJ1-2,.,CASSLVNWSGYTF,TGTGCCAGCAGCTTAGTTAATTGGAGTGGCTACACCTTC
.,TRBV12-3/TRBV12-4,TRBJ1-4,.,CASSLYEELFF,TGTGCCAGCAGTCTGTACGAGGAACTGTTTTTT
.,TRBV5-1,TRBJ2-2,.,CASSLDLARATTGELFF,TGCGCCAGCAGCTTGGACCTCGCGCGGGCAACCACCGGGGAGCTGTTTTTT
.,TRBV11-2,TRBJ2-5,.,CASRAWTDQETQYF,TGTGCCAGCAGGGCCTGGACAGACCAAGAGACCCAGTACTTC
once,TRBV25-1,TRBJ2-2,TRBD1,CASSELPGQGFPGELFF,TGTGCCAGCAGTGAATTACCGGGACAGGGGTTCCCCGGGGAGCTGTTTTTT
.,TRBV3-1/TRBV3-2,TRBJ1-2,TRBD1,CATEDRGPPYGYTF,TGTGCCACCGAAGACAGGGGGCCTCCTTATGGCTACACCTTC
.,TRBV11-2,TRBJ2-1,TRBD2,CASSSRLAGHRGYNEQFF,TGTGCCAGCAGCTCCAGACTAGCGGGACACCGGGGCTACAATGAGCAGTTCTTC
.,TRBV5-1,TRBJ2-2,TRBD2,CASSYIAGVNTGELFF,TGCGCCAGCAGCTATATAGCGGGAGTTAACACCGGGGAGCTGTTTTTT
.,TRBV19,TRBJ1-5,.,CASSGAGFQPQHF,TGTGCCAGTAGTGGCGCGGGGTTCCAGCCCCAGCATTTT
.,TRBV15,TRBJ2-1,.,CATRSGGLREQFF,TGTGCCACCCGTTCGGGGGGCCTACGTGAGCAGTTCTTC
.,TRBV9,TRBJ1-5,.,CASSVDGRGGPQHF,TGTGCCAGCAGCGTAGATGGAAGGGGGGGGCCCCAGCATTTT
once,TRBV19,TRBJ1-4,.,CASSISTGTATNEKLFF,TGTGCCAGTAGTATATCCACCGGGACTGCAACTAATGAAAAACTGTTTTTT
once,TRBV4-1,TRBJ2-2,TRBD2,CASSPREIAGSHTGELFF,TGCGCCAGCAGCCCACGGGAGATAGCGGGAAGTCATACCGGGGAGCTGTTTTTT